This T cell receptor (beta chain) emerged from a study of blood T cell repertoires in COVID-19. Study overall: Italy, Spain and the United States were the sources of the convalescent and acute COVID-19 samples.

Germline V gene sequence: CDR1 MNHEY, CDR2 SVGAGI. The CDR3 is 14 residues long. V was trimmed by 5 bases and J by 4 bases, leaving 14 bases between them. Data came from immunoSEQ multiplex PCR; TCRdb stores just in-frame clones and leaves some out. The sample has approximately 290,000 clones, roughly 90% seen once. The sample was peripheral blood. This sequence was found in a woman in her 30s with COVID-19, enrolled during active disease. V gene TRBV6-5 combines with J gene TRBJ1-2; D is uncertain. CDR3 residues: CASSIRGIIYGYTF. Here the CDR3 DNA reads TGTGCCAGCAGTATCAGAGGTATCATCTATGGCTACACCTTC.